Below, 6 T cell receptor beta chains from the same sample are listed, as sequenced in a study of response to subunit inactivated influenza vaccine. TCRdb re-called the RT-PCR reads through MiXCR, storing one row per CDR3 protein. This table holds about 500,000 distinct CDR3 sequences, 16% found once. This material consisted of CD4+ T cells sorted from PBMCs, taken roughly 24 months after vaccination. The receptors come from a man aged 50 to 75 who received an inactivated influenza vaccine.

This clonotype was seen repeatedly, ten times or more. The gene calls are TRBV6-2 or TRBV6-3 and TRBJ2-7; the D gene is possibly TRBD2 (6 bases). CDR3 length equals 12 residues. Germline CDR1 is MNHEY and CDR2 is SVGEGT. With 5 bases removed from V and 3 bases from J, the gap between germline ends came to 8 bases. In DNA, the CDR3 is TGTGCCAGCAGTCGCGGGGTCTACGAGCAGTACTTC. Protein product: CASSRGVYEQYF.

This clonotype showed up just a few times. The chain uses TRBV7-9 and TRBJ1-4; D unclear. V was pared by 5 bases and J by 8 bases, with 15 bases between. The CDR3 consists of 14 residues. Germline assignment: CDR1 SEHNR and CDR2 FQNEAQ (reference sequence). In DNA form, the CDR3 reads TGTGCCAGCAGCCCCCCTTCTACACCGGAAAAACTGTTTTTT. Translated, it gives CASSPPSTPEKLFF.

The CDR3 sequence is CASRRPQGSYNEQFF. The CDR3 region has the DNA TGTGCCAGCAGGAGGCCACAGGGCTCCTACAATGAGCAGTTCTTC. The chain employs TRBV2 and TRBJ2-1; a weak D match, TRBD1 (6 bases). The CDR3 totals 15 residues. Germline V CDR1 and CDR2: SNHLY, FYNNEI. V lost 6 bases, J lost 0 bases, and 12 bases lay in between.

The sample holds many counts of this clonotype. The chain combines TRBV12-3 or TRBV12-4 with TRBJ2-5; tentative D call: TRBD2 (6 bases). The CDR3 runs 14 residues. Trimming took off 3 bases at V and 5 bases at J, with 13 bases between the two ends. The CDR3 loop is CASSLGLFRETQYF. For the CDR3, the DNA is TGTGCCAGCAGTTTGGGACTCTTCAGGGAGACCCAGTACTTC.

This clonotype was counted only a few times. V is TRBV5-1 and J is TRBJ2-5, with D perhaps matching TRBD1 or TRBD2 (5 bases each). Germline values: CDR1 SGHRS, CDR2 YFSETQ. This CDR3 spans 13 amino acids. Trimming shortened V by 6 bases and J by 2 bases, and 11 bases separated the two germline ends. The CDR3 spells CASTPGSQETQYF. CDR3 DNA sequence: TGCGCCAGCACCCCAGGGAGTCAAGAGACCCAGTACTTC.

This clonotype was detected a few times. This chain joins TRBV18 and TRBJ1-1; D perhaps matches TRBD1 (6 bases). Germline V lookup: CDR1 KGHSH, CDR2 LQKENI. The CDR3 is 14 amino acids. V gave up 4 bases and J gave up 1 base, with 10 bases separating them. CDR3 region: CASSRGQWNTEAFF. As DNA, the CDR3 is TGTGCCAGCTCACGTGGACAGTGGAACACTGAAGCTTTCTTT.